These 30 T cell receptor beta chains originate from one sample sequenced in a study of OX40 agonist ivuxolimab in advanced cancers. Using immunoSEQ multiplex PCR, the repertoire was profiled, and TCRdb retains in-frame clones only, with some absent. Here the sample spans some 97,000 clones, around 89% being singletons. The specimen comprised CD4+ or CD8+ T cells sorted from blood, sampled in a trial of the OX40 agonist ivuxolimab. The receptors here all came from an adult with an advanced solid tumor such as melanoma, head and neck, liver or kidney cancer.

This chain links TRBV28 with TRBJ1-2; TRBD1 is a possible D gene (5 bases). Germline CDR1 is MDHEN and CDR2 is SYDVKM. V was pared by 8 bases and J by 8 bases, with 21 bases between. CDR3 size: 14 residues. The CDR3 loop is CASSPGVQGRGYTF. The DNA for the CDR3 is TGTGCCAGCTCCCCCGGGGTCCAGGGCCGGGGCTACACCTTC.

The CDR3 protein is CASSPRSTGDNYGYTF. The CDR3 nucleotides are TGTGCCAGCTCACCACGGTCGACAGGGGATAACTATGGCTACACCTTC. J is TRBJ1-2 and V is TRBV18; 8 nucleotides agree with TRBD1. The CDR3 totals 16 residues. CDR1 and CDR2 (germline): KGHSH, LQKENI. After removal of 1 base from V and 1 base from J, the junction contained 5 bases not matched to a gene.

The rearrangement joins TRBV13 to TRBJ2-3; tentative D call: TRBD2 (6 bases). The germline V gene has CDR1 PRHDT and CDR2 FYEKMQ (reference sequence). The CDR3 totals 15 residues. V was clipped by 5 bases and J by 7 bases, with 19 bases between them. The CDR3 region has the DNA TGTGCCAGCAGCGTCAGGGACCCGGGAGTGAATACGCAGTATTTT. Its translation: CASSVRDPGVNTQYF.

The chain has TRBV7-9 and TRBJ1-1, with D maybe TRBD1 (6 bases). Trimming shortened V by 8 bases and J by 3 bases, and 16 bases separated the two germline ends. This CDR3 has 14 residues. Looked up from germline, CDR1 is SEHNR and CDR2 is FQNEAQ (reference sequence). The CDR3 DNA sequence: TGTGCCAGCCGCAGGGGCCAAGAGGACACTGAAGCTTTCTTT. Translating it yields CASRRGQEDTEAFF.

CDR3: CASSESLGQSGYTF. DNA of the CDR3: TGTGCCAGCAGTGAAAGTTTGGGACAGTCGGGCTACACCTTC. This chain uses TRBV6-1 with TRBJ1-2; 7 nucleotides line up with TRBD1. With 2 bases clipped from V and 8 bases from J, the junction kept 8 bases outside the gene matches. Germline CDR1 MNHNS, CDR2 SASEGT. The CDR3 length is 14 residues.

This clone was detected a few times. The rearrangement joins TRBV7-8 to TRBJ2-7; TRBD1 agrees at 8 bases. Trimming at V came to 5 bases and at J to 5 bases, leaving 8 bases not matched to a gene. The CDR3 totals 14 residues. Germline V gene sequence: CDR1 SGHVS, CDR2 FQNEAQ. The CDR3 loop reads CASSTRQGRHEQYF. DNA for the CDR3: TGTGCCAGCAGCACAAGACAGGGGAGGCACGAGCAGTACTTC. Together with reference TRBV7-8 and TRBJ2-7, the CDR3 gives the full variable domain: GAGVSQSPRYKVAKRGQDVALRCDPISGHVSLFWYQQALGQGPEFLTYFQNEAQLDKSGLPSDRFFAERPEGSVSTLKIQRTQQEDSAVYLCASSTRQGRHEQYFGPGTRLTVT.

V gene TRBV6-1 combines with J gene TRBJ1-6; 7 bases line up with TRBD1. Germline CDR1 and CDR2: MNHNS and SASEGT. The CDR3 spans 13 residues. V was clipped by 10 bases and J by 7 bases; unmatched bases: 7. CDR3 nucleotides: TGTGCCACAAGGGACAGACTAAATTCACCCCTCCACTTT. This encodes CATRDRLNSPLHF.

The gene calls are TRBV5-1 and TRBJ1-2; 7 nucleotides align to TRBD1. CDR1 is SGHRS and CDR2 is YFSETQ in the germline V gene. V trimming: 2 bases; J trimming: 8 bases; junction bases outside the gene matches: 21. This CDR3 contains 18 residues. The CDR3 DNA reads TGCGCCAGCAGCTTACAGGGGCCCCACACCTTGAGGATCGGAGGCTACACCTTC. Protein: CASSLQGPHTLRIGGYTF.

The V and J genes are TRBV7-9 and TRBJ1-5; possible D gene TRBD1, 5 bases. V shed 3 bases and J shed 10 bases, with 13 bases lying between them. The CDR3 has 13 residues. Germline-derived CDR1 and CDR2 are SEHNR and FQNEAQ (reference sequence). CDR3 in DNA: TGTGCCAGCAGCTTCCTTGGGGGGGACCCCCAGCATTTT. It yields the protein CASSFLGGDPQHF.

J is TRBJ2-1 and V is TRBV2, with D unclear. Trimming took off 6 bases at V and 4 bases at J, with 10 bases between the two ends. The CDR3 is 13 residues long. Germline assignment: CDR1 SNHLY and CDR2 FYNNEI. CDR3 DNA sequence: TGTGCCAGCAGAGTGACGGATTACAATGAGCAGTTCTTC. Residues: CASRVTDYNEQFF.

This clone was counted a single time. The V and J genes are TRBV6-1 and TRBJ2-2; D unclear. V lost 5 bases and J lost 7, with 14 bases in between. The CDR3 extends over 14 amino acids. The germline V gene encodes CDR1 MNHNS and CDR2 SASEGT. The CDR3 is CASSSLGAVGELFF. The CDR3 coding sequence is TGTGCCAGCAGTTCTTTGGGCGCGGTCGGGGAGCTGTTTTTT.

The sample holds one count of this clone. This chain connects TRBV6-5 to TRBJ2-1; 8 bases agree with TRBD2. Germline trimming cut 5 bases from V and 2 bases from J; bases unmatched to any gene: 2. Germline lookup yields CDR1 MNHEY and CDR2 SVGAGI. The CDR3 runs 14 residues. This CDR3 reads CASSRGGPYNEQFF. Here the CDR3 DNA reads TGTGCCAGCAGTCGGGGGGGACCCTACAATGAGCAGTTCTTC.

The sample holds one count of this clone. V gene TRBV29-1 combines with J gene TRBJ2-5; TRBD1 is a possible D gene (5 bases). The length of the CDR3 is 14 residues. CDR1 and CDR2 (germline): SQVTM, ANQGSEA. Trimming took off 4 bases at V and 4 bases at J, with 16 bases between the two ends. This CDR3 reads CSVAPTAYRETQYF. In DNA, the CDR3 is TGCAGCGTTGCCCCGACAGCCTATCGAGAGACCCAGTACTTC.

V usage is TRBV7-3 and J usage is TRBJ2-4; D unresolved. Per germline, CDR1 SGHTA and CDR2 FQGTGA. This CDR3 is built from 16 residues. The ends were cut back, 3 bases at V and 1 base at J, with 13 bases in the middle. The CDR3 DNA follows: TGTGCCAGCAGCTTGGACCTCCTCCGGGCCAAAAACATTCAGTACTTC. Amino acid sequence: CASSLDLLRAKNIQYF. Supplemented by reference TRBV7-3 and TRBJ2-4, the full variable domain reads GAGVSQTPSNKVTEKGKYVELRCDPISGHTALYWYRQSLGQGPEFLIYFQGTGAADDSGLPNDRFFAVRPEGSVSTLKIQRTERGDSAVYLCASSLDLLRAKNIQYFGAGTRLSVL.

The DNA of the CDR3 is TGTGCCACCGGGGCGGATTATAATTCACCCCTCCACTTT. This encodes CATGADYNSPLHF. V gene TRBV15 combines with J gene TRBJ1-6; possible D gene TRBD1, 5 bases. The CDR3 covers 13 residues. CDR1 is LNHNV and CDR2 is YYDKDF in the germline V gene (reference sequence). With 8 bases removed from V and 4 bases from J, the gap between germline ends came to 9 bases. Full variable domain (outside the CDR3, taken from reference TRBV15 and TRBJ1-6): DAMVIQNPRYQVTQFGKPVTLSCSQTLNHNVMYWYQQKSSQAPKLLFHYYDKDFNNEADTPDNFQSRRPNTSFCFLDIRSPGLGDTAMYLCATGADYNSPLHFGNGTRLTVT.

This chain links TRBV29-1 with TRBJ2-7; D might be TRBD2 (5 bases). The germline V gene has CDR1 SQVTM and CDR2 ANQGSEA. The CDR3 is made up of 14 amino acids. Trimming removed 0 bases at V and 2 bases at J, with 11 bases between. CDR3 sequence reads: CSVEDQREPYEQYF. The CDR3 nucleotides read TGCAGCGTTGAAGATCAGAGGGAACCCTACGAGCAGTACTTC.

The chain couples TRBV5-4 to TRBJ2-1; the match to TRBD2 covers 7 bases. Germline CDR1 and CDR2: SGHNT and YYREEE (reference sequence). With V trimmed by 1 base and J by 3 bases, 4 bases remained unmatched. The CDR3 is 15 residues long. The CDR3, as DNA: TGTGCCAGCAGCTTGCCCCCTAGCGGCTACAATGAGCAGTTCTTC. Translated, it gives CASSLPPSGYNEQFF. Based on the CDR3 plus reference TRBV5-4 and TRBJ2-1, the full variable domain is ETGVTQSPTHLIKTRGQQVTLRCSSQSGHNTVSWYQQALGQGPQFIFQYYREEENGRGNFPPRFSGLQFPNYSSELNVNALELDDSALYLCASSLPPSGYNEQFFGPGTRLTVL.

This chain joins TRBV6-1 and TRBJ1-1; D is undetermined. The CDR3 sequence is 14 residues long. Germline CDR1 is MNHNS and CDR2 is SASEGT. The V and J ends lost 4 bases and 8 bases respectively, with 17 bases between them. The CDR3 region is CASSGYRKGLEAFF. The CDR3, as DNA: TGTGCCAGCAGTGGATACCGCAAGGGATTAGAAGCTTTCTTT.

The chain joins TRBV7-2 to TRBJ1-1; D might be TRBD1 (5 bases). The CDR3 has 15 residues. From germline, CDR1 is SGHTA and CDR2 FQGNSA. Trimming left V 1 base short and J 6 bases short, with 15 bases between. The CDR3 sequence is CASSLVGTRVPEAFF. DNA for the CDR3: TGTGCCAGCAGCTTAGTTGGGACGAGGGTCCCTGAAGCTTTCTTT.

This clone has only one observation. The chain uses TRBV30 and TRBJ1-5; 7 bases map to TRBD1. CDR1 is GTSNPN and CDR2 is SVGIG in the germline V gene (reference sequence). There are 18 residues in the CDR3. Unmatched junction bases numbered 13, after V lost 1 base and J lost 1 base. This CDR3 is CAWSGWPGGKKSNQPQHF. CDR3 sequence (DNA): TGTGCCTGGAGTGGATGGCCAGGGGGAAAGAAAAGCAATCAGCCCCAGCATTTT.

The chain has TRBV5-1 and TRBJ2-1, with TRBD2 matching over 8 bases. The CDR3 length is 15 residues. With V trimmed by 2 bases and J by 2 bases, 3 bases remained unmatched. CDR1 is SGHRS, CDR2 YFSETQ, per germline. The CDR3 here is CASSFSGATYNEQFF. The CDR3 nucleotides read TGCGCCAGCAGCTTTAGCGGGGCTACCTACAATGAGCAGTTCTTC.

This chain links TRBV12-1 with TRBJ1-5. TRBV12-1 is a pseudogene locus. This CDR3 is built from 18 residues. CDR3 coding DNA: TGTGCCAGCAGCTTTAAGCGTACGAAGTGGGGTAGCAATCAGCCCCAGCATTTT. Translation: CASSFKRTKWGSNQPQHF.

V usage is TRBV6-5 and J usage is TRBJ1-1; D is undetermined. The CDR3 length is 14 residues. The germline V gene encodes CDR1 MNHEY and CDR2 SVGAGI. V was trimmed by 5 bases and J by 0 bases, leaving 10 bases between them. CDR3 loop: CASSERRMNTEAFF. As DNA, the CDR3 is TGTGCCAGCAGTGAGCGACGGATGAACACTGAAGCTTTCTTT.

The rearrangement links TRBV7-2 to TRBJ2-7; D is undetermined. CDR1 is SGHTA, CDR2 FQGNSA, per germline. Trimming took 1 base from V and 4 from J, leaving 8 bases between them. The CDR3 runs 13 residues. DNA of the CDR3: TGTGCCAGCAGCTTAGTCCAACTTTACGAGCAGTACTTC. This sequence encodes CASSLVQLYEQYF.

The V call is TRBV18, the J call TRBJ2-1, with D unclear. Trimming took 2 bases from V and 5 from J, leaving 7 bases between them. CDR3 length: 13 amino acids. The germline CDR1 and CDR2 sequences are KGHSH and LQKENI. The CDR3 sequence is CASSPSRDNEQFF. The DNA of the CDR3 is TGTGCCAGCTCACCAAGCCGGGACAATGAGCAGTTCTTC.

This clone was counted a single time. The CDR3 loop is CASSSTGTNNGYTF. In DNA form, the CDR3 reads TGTGCCAGCAGCTCTACCGGGACAAATAATGGCTACACCTTC. V is TRBV5-6 and J is TRBJ1-2, with D perhaps matching TRBD1 (6 bases). V lost 3 bases to trimming and J lost 6 bases, with 15 bases between them. Per germline, CDR1 SGHDT and CDR2 YYEEEE. The CDR3 loop spans 14 amino acids.

V usage is TRBV14 and J usage is TRBJ2-6; 9 bases agree with TRBD1. V was pared by 4 bases and J by 0 bases, with 4 bases of the junction left unmatched. Germline V lookup: CDR1 SGHDN, CDR2 FVKESK. CDR3 length: 17 amino acids. CDR3 bases: TGTGCCAGCAGCCGACGGACAGGGGCCTCTGGGGCCAACGTCCTGACTTTC. Translation: CASSRRTGASGANVLTF.

This chain uses TRBV30 with TRBJ1-3, with D unresolved. V was clipped by 4 bases and J by 8 bases, with 18 bases between them. CDR3 length: 14 amino acids. The germline CDR1 and CDR2 sequences are GTSNPN and SVGIG (reference sequence). CDR3 DNA sequence: TGTGCCTGGACCCCTGGAGAGGTATCATACACCATATATTTT. It yields the protein CAWTPGEVSYTIYF.

V usage is TRBV5-4 and J usage is TRBJ1-1; the D gene is possibly TRBD1 (6 bases). V gave up 2 bases and J gave up 4 bases, with 18 bases separating them. Germline values: CDR1 SGHNT, CDR2 YYREEE (reference sequence). The CDR3 covers 16 residues. The CDR3 loop reads CASSLSGSKGVTEAFF. CDR3 nucleotide sequence: TGTGCCAGCAGCTTATCAGGCAGTAAGGGGGTCACTGAAGCTTTCTTT.

This chain links TRBV6-6 with TRBJ2-5; TRBD1 might be the D (5 bases). CDR1 MNHNY and CDR2 SVGAGI come from the germline V gene (reference sequence). CDR3 length: 16 amino acids. V was cut by 0 bases and J by 3 bases, with 14 bases left in between. CDR3 sequence: CASSYSGRGAKETQYF. CDR3 bases: TGTGCCAGCAGTTACTCGGGGCGCGGAGCAAAAGAGACCCAGTACTTC.